Within the sample, the clone carrying this T cell receptor (beta chain) is medium-sized. V was clipped by 5 bases and J by 0 bases, with 9 bases between them. Germline loops: CDR1 SGHTA, CDR2 FQGNSA. This CDR3 comprises 14 residues. Tregs were sorted as CD4+CD25+CD127-/low cells. Constant-region reverse primers amplified full-length variable regions, followed by semi-nested Nested Universal Primer A PCR. Each CDR3 protein is one row after TCRdb ran MiXCR on the 5' RACE reads. The sample includes some 10,000 distinct CDR3 sequences, under 20% of them seen just once. Material for sequencing was Tregs sorted from a lymph node. This sequence originates from a female donor with breast cancer. The chain recombines TRBV7-2 with TRBJ2-3; tentatively, D is TRBD1 or TRBD2 (5 bases each). The DNA for the CDR3 is TGTGCCAGCAGCCCCCGGGACAGCACAGATACGCAGTATTTT. Translating it yields CASSPRDSTDTQYF.